This entry concerns a single T cell receptor (beta chain). Antigen: not known. The germline gives CDR1 SNHLY, CDR2 FYNNEI. V lost 7 bases and J lost 11, with 20 bases in between. The CDR3 is 14 amino acids. The data were obtained in a study of vaccination and CD4 T cells after COVID-19. Study-level background: The convalescents comprised six males and four females, two of them Hispanic.

With the Oncomine TCR Beta short-read assay, DNA from cultured CD4+ T cells was sequenced. Genomic DNA was taken out of cultured CD4+ T cells by extraction. TCRdb passed the PCR reads through MiXCR, listing each CDR3 protein once. The sample contains roughly 7,400 distinct CDR3 sequences, less than 40% of which appear only once. Treatment noted: approximately 10-day PBMC culture with coronavirus spike peptide pools or control peptides (ViraFEST assay). One should note that the unexposed donor's CD4+ T cells were collected before the COVID-19 pandemic (2011-2018). Antigen-specific T cells were expanded with peptide pools by ViraFEST, and TCRs were then sequenced.

The receptor was derived from a human donor in good health. The J gene is TRBJ1-4, the V gene TRBV2; D may be TRBD1 (5 bases). Sequencing used CD4+ T cells from blood, cultured in vitro. CDR3 nucleotide sequence: TGTGCCAGCATTAATTCAGGGACTACGGGGAAACTGTTTTTT. Amino acids: CASINSGTTGKLFF. Filled out from reference TRBV2 and TRBJ1-4, the complete variable domain reads EPEVTQTPSHQVTQMGQEVILRCVPISNHLYFYWYRQILGQKVEFLVSFYNNEISEKSEIFDDQFSVERPDGSNFTLKIRSTKLEDSAMYFCASINSGTTGKLFFGSGTQLSVL.